The text below deals with one TCR beta chain. Only in-frame clones appear in the TCRdb table, and some are missing; sequencing was by immunoSEQ multiplex PCR. The data contain under 200,000 clones, about 82% of them singletons. The entry originates in a study of blood T cell repertoires in COVID-19. Trimming left V 10 bases short and J 7 bases short, with 11 bases between. The CDR3 runs 12 residues. Germline V gene data show CDR1 as SNHLY and CDR2 as FYNNEI. The sequence was collected from a man in his 60s with COVID-19, enrolled during active disease. V gene TRBV2 combines with J gene TRBJ1-6; D unresolved. Source material: peripheral blood. CDR3 loop: CATSVQNSPLHF. The CDR3 bases are TGTGCCACCTCGGTCCAAAATTCACCCCTCCACTTT.